This TCR beta chain is drawn from a study of T cell responses to AZD1222 COVID-19 vaccine. Sequenced by immunoSEQ multiplex PCR; TCRdb stores in-frame clones only, minus some. Among 250,000 to 300,000 clones listed, approximately 94% were seen once. To note about this clone: Its specificity is unknown.

The CDR3 sequence is 14 residues long. Germline CDR1 LGHDT, CDR2 YNNKEL (reference sequence). V shed 4 bases and J shed 4 bases, with 11 bases lying between them. Study observations and caveats: Breadth and depth of Spike-specific TCRs rose after two AZD1222 doses.

The TCR comes from an adult who received the AZD1222 COVID-19 vaccine. The chain is built from TRBV3-1 (or the pseudogene TRBV3-2) and TRBJ2-1; a weak D match, TRBD2 (6 bases). The specimen was peripheral blood, collected 28 days after the second AZD1222 dose. DNA of the CDR3: TGTGCCAGCAGCCCCCCAAGCGGGTACAATGAGCAGTTCTTC. Protein sequence: CASSPPSGYNEQFF.